The present T cell receptor beta chain was sequenced within a study of Graves' ophthalmopathy and Graves' hyperthyroidism. Germline V gene lookup returns CDR1 SQVTM and CDR2 ANQGSEA. The germline V and J ends were trimmed by 6 bases and 11 bases, with 20 bases remaining between them. The CDR3 is made up of 13 amino acids. Amplification from RNA transcripts yielded the TCR beta CDR3 regions. RT-PCR in the first round used HTBI primers; a second-round multiplex PCR followed. One entry per CDR3 protein results from TCRdb running MiXCR on the multiplex PCR reads. Among more than 1,000,000 distinct CDR3 sequences listed, less than 45% were seen once.

Specimen: peripheral blood or thyroid tissue (not recorded which). The clonotype comes from an adult man with Graves' hyperthyroidism. The V call is TRBV29-1, the J call TRBJ1-5, with D possibly TRBD1 on 5 matching bases. The CDR3 DNA reads TGCAGCGTCACGGGCGGGGGATCGGAGACCCAGCATTTT. It encodes CSVTGGGSETQHF.